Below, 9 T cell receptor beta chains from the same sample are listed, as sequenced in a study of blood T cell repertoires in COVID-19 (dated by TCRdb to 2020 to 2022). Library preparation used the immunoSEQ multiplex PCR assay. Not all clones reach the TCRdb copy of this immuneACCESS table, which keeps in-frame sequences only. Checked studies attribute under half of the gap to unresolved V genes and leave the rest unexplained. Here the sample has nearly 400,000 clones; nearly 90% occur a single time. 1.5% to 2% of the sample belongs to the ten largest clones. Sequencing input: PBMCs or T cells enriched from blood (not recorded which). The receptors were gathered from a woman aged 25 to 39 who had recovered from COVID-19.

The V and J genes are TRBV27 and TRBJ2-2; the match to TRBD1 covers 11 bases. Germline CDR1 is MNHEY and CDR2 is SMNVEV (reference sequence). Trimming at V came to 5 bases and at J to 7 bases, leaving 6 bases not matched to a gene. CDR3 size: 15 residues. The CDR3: CASSRDRGLGGELFF. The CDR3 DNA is TGTGCCAGCAGTAGGGACAGGGGGTTGGGCGGGGAGCTGTTTTTT.

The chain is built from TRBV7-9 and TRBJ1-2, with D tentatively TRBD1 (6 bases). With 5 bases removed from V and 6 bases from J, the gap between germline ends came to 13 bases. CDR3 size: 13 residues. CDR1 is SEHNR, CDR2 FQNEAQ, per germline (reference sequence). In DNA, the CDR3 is TGTGCCAGCAGCCGCAGGGGAAGAGATGGCTACACCTTC. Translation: CASSRRGRDGYTF.

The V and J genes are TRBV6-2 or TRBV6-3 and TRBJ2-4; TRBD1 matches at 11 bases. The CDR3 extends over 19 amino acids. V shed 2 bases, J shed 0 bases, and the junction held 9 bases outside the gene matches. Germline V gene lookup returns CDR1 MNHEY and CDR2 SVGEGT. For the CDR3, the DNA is TGTGCCAGCAGTTACAGGGGGACAGGGGGGACCATAGCCAAAAACATTCAGTACTTC. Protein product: CASSYRGTGGTIAKNIQYF.

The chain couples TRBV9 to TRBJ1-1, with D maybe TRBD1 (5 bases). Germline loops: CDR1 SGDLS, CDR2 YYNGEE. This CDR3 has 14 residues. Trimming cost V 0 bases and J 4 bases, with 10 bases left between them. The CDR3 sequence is CASSVVFGGTEAFF. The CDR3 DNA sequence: TGTGCCAGCAGCGTAGTCTTCGGGGGCACTGAAGCTTTCTTT.

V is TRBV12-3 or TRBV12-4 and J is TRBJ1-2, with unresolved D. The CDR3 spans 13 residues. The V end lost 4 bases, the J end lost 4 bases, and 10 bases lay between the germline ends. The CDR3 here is CASSSDSSYGYTF. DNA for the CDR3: TGTGCCAGCAGTTCGGACTCGTCCTATGGCTACACCTTC.

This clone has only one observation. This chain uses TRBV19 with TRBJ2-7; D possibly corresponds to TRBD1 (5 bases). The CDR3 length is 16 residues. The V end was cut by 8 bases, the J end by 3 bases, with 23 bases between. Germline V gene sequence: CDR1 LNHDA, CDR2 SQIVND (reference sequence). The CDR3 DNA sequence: TGTGCCAGTGGCTCTGCCGGCAGGGAACCCTTCTACGAGCAGTACTTC. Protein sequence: CASGSAGREPFYEQYF.

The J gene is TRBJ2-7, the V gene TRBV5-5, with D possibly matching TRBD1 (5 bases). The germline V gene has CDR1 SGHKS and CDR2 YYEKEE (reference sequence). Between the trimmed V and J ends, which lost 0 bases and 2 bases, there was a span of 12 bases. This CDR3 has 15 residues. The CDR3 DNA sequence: TGTGCCAGCAGCTTGGGTTGGGGCACCGCCTACGAGCAGTACTTC. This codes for CASSLGWGTAYEQYF.

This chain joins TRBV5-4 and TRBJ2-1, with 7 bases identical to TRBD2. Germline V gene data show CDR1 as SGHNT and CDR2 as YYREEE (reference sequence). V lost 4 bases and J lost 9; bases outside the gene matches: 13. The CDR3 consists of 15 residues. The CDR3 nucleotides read TGTGCCAGCAGCCCTCCCCTCGGACTAGACGCTGAGCAGTTCTTC. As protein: CASSPPLGLDAEQFF.

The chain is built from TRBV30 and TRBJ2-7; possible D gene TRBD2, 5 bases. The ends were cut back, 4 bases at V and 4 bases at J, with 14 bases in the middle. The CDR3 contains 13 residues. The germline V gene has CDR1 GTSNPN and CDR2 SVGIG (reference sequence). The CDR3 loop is CAWKRTSNYEQYF. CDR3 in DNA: TGTGCCTGGAAACGGACTTCCAATTACGAGCAGTACTTC.